This T cell receptor (beta chain) originates from a study of blood T cells in healthy people across ages. Turning to the study itself: Template switching caught about one barcoded beta molecule for each two T cells.

V trimming: 4 bases; J trimming: 2 bases; junction bases outside the gene matches: 6. Germline V gives CDR1 SGHTA, CDR2 FQGNSA. This CDR3 has 15 residues. This clonotype was recorded once. The antigen is not known. Study results and limitations: TCR beta diversity tracked closely with naive T cell percentage.

Healthy individuals of Caucasian origin from Russia, aged roughly 6 to 100, served as donors. Every participating donor contributed approximately 10 milliliters of peripheral blood through a draw. Sample-barcoded 5' priming and a J-beta primer mix drove a second PCR of roughly 7 to 11 cycles. A single record per CDR3 protein comes from TCRdb applying MiXCR to the 5' RACE reads. This sample has 1.5 million to 2 million distinct CDR3 sequences, with roughly 52% found just once. Sequencing input: blood. The TCR sequence derives from a woman in her 40s in good health. The chain carries TRBV7-2 and TRBJ2-5; 8 nucleotides line up with TRBD2. CDR3 DNA: TGTGCCAGCAGCTCCTTCGGGGGGGAACAAGAGACCCAGTACTTC. Encoded protein: CASSSFGGEQETQYF.